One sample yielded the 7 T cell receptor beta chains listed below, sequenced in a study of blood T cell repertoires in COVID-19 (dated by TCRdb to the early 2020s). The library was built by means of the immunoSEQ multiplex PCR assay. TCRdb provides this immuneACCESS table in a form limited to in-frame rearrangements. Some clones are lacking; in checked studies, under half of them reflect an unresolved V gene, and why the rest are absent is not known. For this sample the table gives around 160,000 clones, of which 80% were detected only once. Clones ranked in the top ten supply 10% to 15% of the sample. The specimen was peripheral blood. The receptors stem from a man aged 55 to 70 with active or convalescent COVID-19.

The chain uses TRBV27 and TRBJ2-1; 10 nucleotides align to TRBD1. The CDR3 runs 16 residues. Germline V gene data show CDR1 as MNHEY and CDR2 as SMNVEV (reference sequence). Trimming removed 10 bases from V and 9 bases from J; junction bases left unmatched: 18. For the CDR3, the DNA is TGTGCCACTAGCCAGCGACGGGACAGGGGCCCGCCTGAGCAGTTCTTC. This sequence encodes CATSQRRDRGPPEQFF.

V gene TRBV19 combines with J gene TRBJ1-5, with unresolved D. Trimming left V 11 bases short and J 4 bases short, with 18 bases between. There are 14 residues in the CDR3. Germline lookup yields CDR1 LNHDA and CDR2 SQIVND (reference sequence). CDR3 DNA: TGTGCCTCACGCGGGAGGATCACAAATCAGCCCCAGCATTTT. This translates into CASRGRITNQPQHF. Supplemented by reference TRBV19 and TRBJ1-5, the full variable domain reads DGGITQSPKYLFRKEGQNVTLSCEQNLNHDAMYWYRQDPGQGLRLIYYSQIVNDFQKGDIAEGYSVSREKKESFPLTVTSAQKNPTAFYLCASRGRITNQPQHFGDGTRLSIL.

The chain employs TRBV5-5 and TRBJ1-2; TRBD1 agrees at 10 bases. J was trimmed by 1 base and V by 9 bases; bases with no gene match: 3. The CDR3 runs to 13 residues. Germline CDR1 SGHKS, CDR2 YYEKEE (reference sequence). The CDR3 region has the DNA TGTGCCACCAGGGACAGGGGTAACTATGGCTACACCTTC. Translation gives CATRDRGNYGYTF. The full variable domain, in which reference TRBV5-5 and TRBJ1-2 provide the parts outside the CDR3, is DAGVTQSPTHLIKTRGQQVTLRCSPISGHKSVSWYQQVLGQGPQFIFQYYEKEERGRGNFPDRFSARQFPNYSSELNVNALLLGDSALYLCATRDRGNYGYTFGSGTRLTVV.

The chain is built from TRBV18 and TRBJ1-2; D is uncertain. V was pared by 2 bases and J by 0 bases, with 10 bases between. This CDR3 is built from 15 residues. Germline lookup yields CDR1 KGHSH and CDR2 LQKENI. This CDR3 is CASSPDTQTNYGYTF. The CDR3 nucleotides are TGTGCCAGCTCACCAGACACGCAAACTAACTATGGCTACACCTTC.

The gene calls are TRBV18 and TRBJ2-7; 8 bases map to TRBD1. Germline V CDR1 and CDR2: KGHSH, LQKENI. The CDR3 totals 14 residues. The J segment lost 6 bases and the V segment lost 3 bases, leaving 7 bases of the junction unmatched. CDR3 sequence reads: CASSPDRVLSEQYF. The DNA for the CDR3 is TGTGCCAGCTCACCGGACAGGGTCTTGTCCGAGCAGTACTTC.

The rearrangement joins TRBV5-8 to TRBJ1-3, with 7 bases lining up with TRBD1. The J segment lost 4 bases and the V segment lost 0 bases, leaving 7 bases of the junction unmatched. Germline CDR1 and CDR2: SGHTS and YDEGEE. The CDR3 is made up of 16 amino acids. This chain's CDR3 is CASSLAGRGIGNTIYF. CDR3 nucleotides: TGTGCCAGCAGCTTGGCCGGCAGGGGGATCGGAAACACCATATATTTT.

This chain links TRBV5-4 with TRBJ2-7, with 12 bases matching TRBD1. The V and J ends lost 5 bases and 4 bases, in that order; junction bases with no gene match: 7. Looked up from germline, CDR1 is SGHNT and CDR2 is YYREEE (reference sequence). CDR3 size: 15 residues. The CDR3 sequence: CASRSGTGGGYEQYF. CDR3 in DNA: TGTGCCAGCAGGTCCGGGACAGGGGGCGGTTACGAGCAGTACTTC. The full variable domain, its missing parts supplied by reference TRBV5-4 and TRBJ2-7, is ETGVTQSPTHLIKTRGQQVTLRCSSQSGHNTVSWYQQALGQGPQFIFQYYREEENGRGNFPPRFSGLQFPNYSSELNVNALELDDSALYLCASRSGTGGGYEQYFGPGTRLTVT.